Listed below are T cell receptor beta chains from one sample, sequenced in a study of metastatic and nonmetastatic thyroid tumors. TCRdb reassembled clones from the PCR reads with MiXCR. Of 30,000 to 40,000 clones detected, about a fifth appear once; the ten largest clones hold approximately 3%. The source material was tumor tissue. These receptors came from a male donor with papillary thyroid cancer or a benign thyroid nodule (not recorded which). Some clones in this sample may be carry-over from other donors' samples. Each CDR3 is given with its conserved first and last residue. D genes are given only for firm matches. Only some rows state a clone size, as once, few, many or a class for expanded clones.

D,size,J,V,CDR3,DNA
NA,many,TRBJ1-5,TRBV20-1,CSASRGDHQPQHF,TGCAGTGCTAGTAGGGGGGACCATCAGCCCCAGCATTTT
NA,many,TRBJ2-6,TRBV15,CATSRATASTGANVLTF,TGTGCCACCAGTAGAGCTACGGCATCCACTGGGGCCAACGTCCTGACTTTC
TRBD1,many,TRBJ1-1,TRBV6-2/TRBV6-3,CATLTGGNTEAFF,TGTGCCACCCTGACAGGGGGCAACACTGAAGCTTTCTTT
NA,many,TRBJ2-5,TRBV19,CASRGWTDWGQETQYF,TGTGCCAGTAGGGGGTGGACAGACTGGGGCCAAGAGACCCAGTACTTC
TRBD1,many,TRBJ1-2,TRBV4-3,CASSHGTGGPANYGYTF,TGCGCCAGCAGCCACGGGACAGGGGGTCCAGCTAACTATGGCTACACCTTC
NA,NA,TRBJ2-5,TRBV28,CASRVGGVETQYF,TGTGCCAGCAGAGTAGGGGGAGTAGAGACCCAGTACTTC
TRBD1,many,TRBJ2-2,TRBV18,CASSPGQGTGELFF,TGTGCCAGCTCACCTGGACAGGGCACCGGGGAGCTGTTTTTT
NA,NA,TRBJ2-3,TRBV6-2/TRBV6-3,CASSYSASTCSTDTQYF,TGTGCCAGCAGTTACTCCGCCAGCACGTGCTCCACAGATACGCAGTATTTT
NA,many,TRBJ2-5,TRBV28,CASHPNGPNEETQYF,TGTGCCAGCCACCCTAACGGGCCTAACGAAGAGACCCAGTACTTC
NA,NA,TRBJ1-2,TRBV19,CASSISVGLSSYTF,TGTGCCAGTAGTATTTCAGTTGGACTCTCGTCCTACACCTTC
NA,many,TRBJ1-1,TRBV3-1,CASIGSAEAFF,TGTGCCAGCATCGGGTCCGCTGAAGCTTTCTTT
TRBD2,NA,TRBJ2-1,TRBV7-3,CASILTPSGRNEQFF,TGTGCCAGCATCCTAACCCCTAGCGGGAGAAATGAGCAGTTCTTC
TRBD2,many,TRBJ2-5,TRBV13,CASSWGGKETQYF,TGTGCCAGCAGCTGGGGGGGTAAGGAGACCCAGTACTTC
NA,many,TRBJ1-6,TRBV4-3,CASSQGDSSPLHF,TGCGCCAGCAGCCAAGGGGACTCTTCACCCCTCCACTTT
TRBD2,many,TRBJ2-7,TRBV30,CAWSPIAGEQYF,TGTGCCTGGAGTCCTATAGCGGGGGAGCAGTACTTC
NA,few,TRBJ1-4,TRBV2,CASSEDLTRGEKLFF,TGTGCCAGCAGTGAGGATTTGACTCGGGGTGAAAAACTGTTTTTT
NA,NA,TRBJ2-2,TRBV24-1,CATIGRGAGVNTGELFF,TGTGCCACCATTGGCCGTGGGGCAGGGGTTAACACCGGTGAGCTGTTTTTT
NA,few,TRBJ1-2,TRBV6-4,CASSPGTENYGYTF,TGTGCCAGCAGTCCCGGGACGGAGAACTATGGCTACACCTTC
NA,few,TRBJ2-7,TRBV28,CASSLSTASYEQYF,TGTGCCAGCAGTTTATCAACCGCTTCCTACGAGCAGTACTTC
NA,many,TRBJ2-1,TRBV7-3,CASSLDTHDEQFF,TGTGCCAGCAGCTTAGACACGCACGATGAGCAGTTCTTC
NA,NA,TRBJ2-7,TRBV27,CASSLGDSTYEQYF,TGTGCCAGCAGTTTGGGGGACTCGACCTACGAGCAGTACTTC
TRBD2,NA,TRBJ2-2,TRBV7-2,CASSFSGRAEGELFF,TGTGCCAGCAGCTTTAGCGGGAGGGCCGAAGGGGAGCTGTTTTTT
TRBD2,NA,TRBJ2-7,TRBV7-2,CASSLGRGGSYEQYF,TGTGCCAGCAGCTTAGGGCGGGGGGGTTCCTACGAGCAGTACTTC
TRBD1,medium-sized,TRBJ2-1,TRBV24-1,CATSDYGTAYNEQFF,TGTGCCACCAGTGATTACGGGACAGCCTACAATGAGCAGTTCTTC
NA,many,TRBJ2-6,TRBV6-6,CASSPVFRVSDSGANVLTF,TGTGCCAGCTCTCCGGTATTCAGGGTTTCGGACTCTGGGGCCAACGTCCTGACTTTC
NA,NA,TRBJ1-2,TRBV7-2,CASSFPIGSNYGYTF,TGTGCCAGCAGCTTCCCTATAGGATCTAACTATGGCTACACCTTC
NA,many,TRBJ1-3,TRBV10-3,CAIGGDSGNTIYF,TGTGCCATCGGGGGTGACTCTGGAAACACCATATATTTT
TRBD2,NA,TRBJ2-7,TRBV11-2,CASSLGGGRALYEQYF,TGTGCCAGCAGCTTAGGTGGCGGGAGGGCCTTGTACGAGCAGTACTTC
TRBD2,many,TRBJ2-1,TRBV5-1,CASSLARGLAGVGEQFF,TGCGCCAGCAGCTTGGCTCGGGGACTAGCGGGAGTGGGTGAGCAGTTCTTC
NA,few,TRBJ2-7,TRBV6-1,CASSPGRYEQYF,TGCGCCAGCAGCCCGGGACGGTACGAGCAGTACTTC
NA,many,TRBJ2-7,TRBV6-1,CASSEWGARLEQYF,TGTGCCAGCAGTGAATGGGGGGCGCGTCTCGAGCAGTACTTC
TRBD1,NA,TRBJ1-5,TRBV6-1,CASGSGGTLNQPQHF,TGTGCCAGCGGGTCAGGGGGTACTCTCAACCAGCCCCAGCATTTT
TRBD2,many,TRBJ2-7,TRBV4-2,CASSQDRGLVSEQYF,TGTGCCAGCAGCCAAGATAGGGGACTAGTAAGCGAGCAGTACTTC
NA,many,TRBJ1-5,TRBV12-3/TRBV12-4,CASSLARGRPNQPQHF,TGTGCCAGCAGTTTGGCACGCGGGAGACCAAATCAGCCCCAGCATTTT
TRBD1,many,TRBJ2-2,TRBV19,CASSIGQGGNTGELFF,TGTGCCAGTAGTATCGGACAGGGGGGCAACACCGGGGAGCTGTTTTTT
TRBD1,many,TRBJ1-5,TRBV6-1,CASSLTGNQPQHF,TGTGCCAGCAGTTTGACAGGGAATCAGCCCCAGCATTTT
NA,NA,TRBJ1-3,TRBV5-5,CASSLAPRGGGNTIYF,TGTGCCAGCAGCTTGGCCCCCAGGGGTGGAGGAAACACCATATATTTT
TRBD1,many,TRBJ1-2,TRBV27,CASSSLRDRAHYGYTF,TGTGCCAGCAGTTCCCTCCGGGACAGGGCACACTATGGCTACACCTTC
TRBD2,few,TRBJ2-7,TRBV19,CASSRTSWSSYEQYF,TGTGCCAGTAGCAGGACTAGCTGGAGCTCCTACGAGCAGTACTTC
NA,medium-sized,TRBJ2-1,TRBV20-1,CSARPPLSYNEQFF,TGCAGTGCTAGACCCCCCTTGTCCTACAATGAGCAGTTCTTC
NA,many,TRBJ2-3,TRBV18,CASSLADTQYF,TGTGCCAGCTCACTTGCAGATACGCAGTATTTT
TRBD2,once,TRBJ2-7,TRBV20-1,CSAISGGSYEQCF,TGCAGTGCTATATCGGGAGGGTCCTACGAGCAGTGCTTC
NA,few,TRBJ2-7,TRBV6-2/TRBV6-3,CASSYSIGLRRPPYEQYF,TGTGCCAGCAGTTACTCGATAGGCCTCCGGCGACCCCCCTACGAGCAGTACTTC
NA,NA,TRBJ1-1,TRBV28,CASGAGPADTEAFF,TGTGCCAGCGGTGCCGGGCCCGCCGACACTGAAGCTTTCTTT
NA,NA,TRBJ2-2,TRBV6-6,CASSYGPAPARGTGELFF,TGTGCCAGCAGTTACGGCCCAGCGCCCGCGCGCGGCACCGGGGAGCTGTTTTTT
NA,many,TRBJ1-4,TRBV28,CASSWGGGEKLFF,TGTGCCAGCAGTTGGGGTGGTGGTGAAAAACTGTTTTTT
TRBD2,few,TRBJ2-7,TRBV25-1,CASSAPGGPKQYF,TGTGCCAGCAGTGCCCCGGGAGGGCCTAAGCAGTACTTC
TRBD2,NA,TRBJ2-7,TRBV20-1,CSARDRRLAGGPDYEQYF,TGCAGTGCTAGAGATCGGCGGCTAGCGGGAGGGCCGGACTACGAGCAGTACTTC
NA,few,TRBJ2-7,TRBV2,CASIYNYEQYF,TGTGCCAGCATTTATAACTACGAGCAGTACTTC